These 19 T cell receptor beta chains were sequenced from one sample in a study of T cell responses to AZD1222 COVID-19 vaccine. Clones were read by immunoSEQ multiplex PCR, and TCRdb kept only the in-frame ones, dropping some. The sample shows around 83,000 clones, about nine tenths of them seen only once. Sequencing used peripheral blood, obtained 28 days after the second AZD1222 dose. These receptors were taken from an adult who received the AZD1222 COVID-19 vaccine.

The chain joins TRBV30 to TRBJ1-5; 8 bases agree with TRBD1. CDR3 length: 12 residues. The V and J ends lost 4 bases and 5 bases, in that order; junction bases with no gene match: 1. Germline CDR1 and CDR2: GTSNPN and SVGIG (reference sequence). CDR3 DNA: TGTGCCTGGACAGGGGGCGATCAGCCCCAGCATTTT. This translates into CAWTGGDQPQHF.

This chain uses TRBV7-3 with TRBJ2-3, with D perhaps assigned TRBD1 or TRBD2 (5 bases each). The CDR3 extends over 17 amino acids. Trimming took 5 bases from V and 6 from J, leaving 24 bases between them. Germline V lookup: CDR1 SGHTA, CDR2 FQGTGA. As DNA, the CDR3 is TGTGCCAGCAGCCCCCTTGGGGGTGGGCTAGCCGGGGATACGCAGTATTTT. Its translation is CASSPLGGGLAGDTQYF.

The J gene is TRBJ1-2, the V gene TRBV3-1 (or the pseudogene TRBV3-2), with no clear D. Per the germline V gene, CDR1 is LGHDT and CDR2 is YNNKEL (reference sequence). The CDR3 sequence is 14 residues long. V shed 1 base and J shed 2 bases, with 8 bases lying between them. CDR3 in DNA: TGTGCCAGCAGCCAAGCCCTTGGCAACTATGGCTACACCTTC. Encoded protein: CASSQALGNYGYTF.

This chain uses TRBV30 with TRBJ1-4, with D uncertain. The germline V gene encodes CDR1 GTSNPN and CDR2 SVGIG (reference sequence). V was clipped by 3 bases and J by 2 bases, with 13 bases between them. The CDR3 has 15 residues. CDR3 in DNA: TGTGCCTGGAGCCTTGGCGGTAGCACTAATGAAAAACTGTTTTTT. It encodes CAWSLGGSTNEKLFF.

This chain connects TRBV11-2 to TRBJ1-2, with 10 bases identical to TRBD1. This CDR3 has 14 residues. Unmatched junction bases numbered 8, after V lost 5 bases and J lost 8 bases. The germline CDR1 and CDR2 sequences are SGHAT and FQNNGV. The CDR3 region has the DNA TGTGCCAGCAGCGCCCCCGGGACAGGGGAGGGCTACACCTTC. It codes for CASSAPGTGEGYTF. The full variable domain, with the rest looked up from reference TRBV11-2 and TRBJ1-2, is EAGVAQSPRYKIIEKRQSVAFWCNPISGHATLYWYQQILGQGPKLLIQFQNNGVVDDSQLPKDRFSAERLKGVDSTLKIQPAKLEDSAVYLCASSAPGTGEGYTFGSGTRLTVV.

This chain connects TRBV4-3 to TRBJ1-2; 11 nucleotides match TRBD1. This CDR3 contains 15 residues. The V gene end was trimmed by 3 bases and the J gene end by 6 bases; junction bases not matched to a gene: 6. Germline CDR1 is LGHNA and CDR2 is YSLEER. The CDR3 bases are TGCGCCAGCAGCCACGCCGGACAGGGGGCGAATGGCTACACCTTC. This translates into CASSHAGQGANGYTF.

The V and J genes are TRBV4-3 and TRBJ2-1; a possible D gene is TRBD1 (6 bases). Germline V gives CDR1 LGHNA, CDR2 YSLEER. The CDR3 is made up of 16 amino acids. V was cut by 0 bases and J by 0 bases, with 9 bases left in between. The CDR3 bases are TGCGCCAGCAGCCAAGATCTACAGGGCTCCTACAATGAGCAGTTCTTC. Encoded protein: CASSQDLQGSYNEQFF.

This clone was detected once. This rearrangement joins TRBV7-9 to TRBJ1-5; 11 bases are a match to TRBD1. CDR1 and CDR2 from the germline V gene are SEHNR and FQNEAQ (reference sequence). The V gene end was trimmed by 1 base and the J gene end by 3 bases; junction bases not matched to a gene: 5. The CDR3 covers 17 residues. In DNA, the CDR3 is TGTGCCAGCAGCTTAGGGACAGGGGGCTCCTTCAATCAGCCCCAGCATTTT. It codes for CASSLGTGGSFNQPQHF.

The chain recombines TRBV9 with TRBJ2-3; 7 bases agree with TRBD1. The trim removed 4 bases at V and 4 bases at J, leaving 6 bases unmatched. The CDR3 contains 14 residues. Germline V CDR1 and CDR2: SGDLS, YYNGEE. CDR3 nucleotides: TGTGCCAGCAGCCAGACAGGGTCCCCAGATACGCAGTATTTT. It specifies CASSQTGSPDTQYF.

The chain carries TRBV6-4 and TRBJ2-3; 11 bases align to TRBD1. CDR1 MRHNA and CDR2 SNTAGT come from the germline V gene. After removal of 6 bases from V and 6 bases from J, the junction contained 8 bases not matched to a gene. This CDR3 is 15 amino acids long. The CDR3 bases are TGTGCCAGCAGCCCCGGGACAGGGGGATTGGATACGCAGTATTTT. Its protein product is CASSPGTGGLDTQYF.

The V call is TRBV28, the J call TRBJ2-3; D remains unclear. CDR1 is MDHEN, CDR2 SYDVKM, per germline. The V and J ends lost 4 bases and 8 bases respectively, with 7 bases between them. This CDR3 comprises 11 residues. CDR3 protein: CASSSAFTQYF. The CDR3 region has the DNA TGTGCCAGCAGTTCTGCATTTACGCAGTATTTT.

V usage is TRBV19 and J usage is TRBJ2-2; 8 bases fit TRBD2. CDR1 is LNHDA and CDR2 is SQIVND in the germline V gene (reference sequence). CDR3 length equals 16 residues. V dropped 4 bases and J dropped 1; count of bases not matched to a gene: 5. CDR3: CASSTIAGLNTGELFF. In DNA, the CDR3 is TGTGCCAGTAGTACCATAGCGGGGCTGAACACCGGGGAGCTGTTTTTT.

Here the CDR3 reads CASSHRDRLGNQPQHF. CDR3 sequence (DNA): TGTGCCAGCAGTCACAGGGACCGCCTGGGCAATCAGCCCCAGCATTTT. The chain employs TRBV28 and TRBJ1-5; maybe TRBD1 (6 bases). Trimming removed 5 bases from V and 2 bases from J, with 16 bases in between. Germline V lookup: CDR1 MDHEN, CDR2 SYDVKM. CDR3 length equals 16 residues. Together with reference TRBV28 and TRBJ1-5, the CDR3 gives the full variable domain: DVKVTQSSRYLVKRTGEKVFLECVQDMDHENMFWYRQDPGLGLRLIYFSYDVKMKEKGDIPEGYSVSREKKERFSLILESASTNQTSMYLCASSHRDRLGNQPQHFGDGTRLSIL.

The sample holds one count of this clone. The chain has TRBV10-3 and TRBJ2-3, with D perhaps TRBD1 (5 bases). The germline V and J ends were trimmed by 3 bases and 2 bases, with 12 bases remaining between them. Per germline, CDR1 ENHRY and CDR2 SYGVKD. The CDR3 spans 15 residues. The CDR3 sequence: CAISEIQGITDTQYF. For the CDR3, the DNA is TGTGCCATCAGTGAAATTCAGGGTATCACAGATACGCAGTATTTT.

The gene calls are TRBV19 and TRBJ2-1, with no clear D. Germline V gene data show CDR1 as LNHDA and CDR2 as SQIVND (reference sequence). CDR3 length equals 13 residues. V shed 0 bases and J shed 8 bases, with 8 bases lying between them. The CDR3 DNA is TGTGCCAGTAGTATAGATGGGTTGTATGAGCAGTTCTTC. Its translation: CASSIDGLYEQFF.

The CDR3 coding sequence is TGTGCCAGCAGTTTAGGGGGGGCAGGGGGCGCGTACGAGCAGTACTTC. Its translation is CASSLGGAGGAYEQYF. The gene calls are TRBV27 and TRBJ2-7, with D perhaps matching TRBD1 (8 bases). The CDR3 extends over 16 amino acids. The germline V and J ends were trimmed by 2 bases and 4 bases, with 18 bases remaining between them. Germline V gene sequence: CDR1 MNHEY, CDR2 SMNVEV (reference sequence).

The table lists this clone with a count of one. The V call is TRBV28, the J call TRBJ2-1; tentatively, D is TRBD1 or TRBD2 (5 bases each). Germline CDR1 is MDHEN and CDR2 is SYDVKM. Trimming took off 2 bases at V and 10 bases at J, with 18 bases between the two ends. The CDR3 length is 15 residues. CDR3 region: CASSLVAGSRGEQFF. CDR3 in DNA: TGTGCCAGCAGTTTAGTGGCAGGGTCCCGCGGGGAGCAGTTCTTC.

This chain uses TRBV3-1 (or the pseudogene TRBV3-2) with TRBJ1-2, with TRBD1 as a possible D gene (5 bases). The CDR3 runs 12 residues. The germline V and J ends were trimmed by 1 base and 8 bases, with 8 bases remaining between them. Germline V gene sequence: CDR1 LGHDT, CDR2 YNNKEL (reference sequence). CDR3 region: CASSQGRAGYTF. Here the CDR3 DNA reads TGTGCCAGCAGCCAAGGCAGGGCCGGCTACACCTTC.

The V call is TRBV28, the J call TRBJ2-5, with TRBD2 matching 8 bases. V lost 1 base to trimming and J lost 3 bases; unmatched junction nucleotides: 4. CDR1 is MDHEN and CDR2 is SYDVKM in the germline V gene. The CDR3 is 15 amino acids. CDR3 coding DNA: TGTGCCAGCAGTTTATCCGGGACTAGGGAAGAGACCCAGTACTTC. Its translation: CASSLSGTREETQYF. Full variable domain (outside the CDR3, taken from reference TRBV28 and TRBJ2-5): DVKVTQSSRYLVKRTGEKVFLECVQDMDHENMFWYRQDPGLGLRLIYFSYDVKMKEKGDIPEGYSVSREKKERFSLILESASTNQTSMYLCASSLSGTREETQYFGPGTRLLVL.